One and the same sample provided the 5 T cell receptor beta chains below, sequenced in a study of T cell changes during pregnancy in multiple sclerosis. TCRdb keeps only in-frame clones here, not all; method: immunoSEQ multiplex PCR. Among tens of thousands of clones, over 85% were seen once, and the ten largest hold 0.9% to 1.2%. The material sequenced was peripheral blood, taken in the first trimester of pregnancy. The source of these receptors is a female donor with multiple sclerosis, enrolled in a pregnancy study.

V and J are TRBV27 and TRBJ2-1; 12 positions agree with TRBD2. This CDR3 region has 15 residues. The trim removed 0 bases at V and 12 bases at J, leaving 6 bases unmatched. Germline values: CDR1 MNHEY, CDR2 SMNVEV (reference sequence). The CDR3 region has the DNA TGTGCCAGCAGTTTATCGACTAGCGGGAGTGGCGCGCAGTTCTTC. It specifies CASSLSTSGSGAQFF.

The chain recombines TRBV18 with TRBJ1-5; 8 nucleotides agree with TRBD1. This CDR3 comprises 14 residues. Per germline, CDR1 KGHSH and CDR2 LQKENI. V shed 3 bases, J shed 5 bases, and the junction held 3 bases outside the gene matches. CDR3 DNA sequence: TGTGCCAGCTCACCCGGACAGGGCGATCAGCCCCAGCATTTT. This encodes CASSPGQGDQPQHF.

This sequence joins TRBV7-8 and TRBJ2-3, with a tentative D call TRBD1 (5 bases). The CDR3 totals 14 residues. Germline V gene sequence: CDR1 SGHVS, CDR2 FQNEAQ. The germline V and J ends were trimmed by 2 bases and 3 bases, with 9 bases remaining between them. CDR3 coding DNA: TGTGCCAGCAGCTTATTGCAGGGTACAGATACGCAGTATTTT. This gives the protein CASSLLQGTDTQYF. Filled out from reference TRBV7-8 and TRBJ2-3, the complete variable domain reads GAGVSQSPRYKVAKRGQDVALRCDPISGHVSLFWYQQALGQGPEFLTYFQNEAQLDKSGLPSDRFFAERPEGSVSTLKIQRTQQEDSAVYLCASSLLQGTDTQYFGPGTRLTVL.

This chain's CDR3 is CASRAGTYEQYF. The CDR3 DNA follows: TGTGCCAGCAGGGCAGGAACCTACGAGCAGTACTTC. V gene TRBV14 combines with J gene TRBJ2-7, with D uncertain. Germline CDR1 SGHDN, CDR2 FVKESK. The CDR3 is 12 amino acids. V lost 6 bases to trimming and J lost 2 bases, with 8 bases between them.

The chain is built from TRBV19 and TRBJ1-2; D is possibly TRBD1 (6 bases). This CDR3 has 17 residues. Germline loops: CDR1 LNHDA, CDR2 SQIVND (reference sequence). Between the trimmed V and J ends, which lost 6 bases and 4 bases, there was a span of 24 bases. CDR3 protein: CASSPAGGGPYGYGYTF. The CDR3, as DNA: TGTGCCAGTAGCCCGGCGGGGGGCGGACCCTATGGCTATGGCTACACCTTC.